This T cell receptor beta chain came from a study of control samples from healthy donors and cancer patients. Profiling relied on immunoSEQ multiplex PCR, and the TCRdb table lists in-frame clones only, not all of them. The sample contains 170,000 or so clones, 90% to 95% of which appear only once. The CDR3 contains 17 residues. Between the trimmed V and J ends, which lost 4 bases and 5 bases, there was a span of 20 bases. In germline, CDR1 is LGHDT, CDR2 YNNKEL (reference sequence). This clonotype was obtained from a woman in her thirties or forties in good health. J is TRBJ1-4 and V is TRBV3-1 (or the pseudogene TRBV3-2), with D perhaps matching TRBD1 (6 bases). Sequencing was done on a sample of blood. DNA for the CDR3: TGTGCCAGCAGCCTCCGGACAGCAGTGGTTAAGAATGAAAAACTGTTTTTT. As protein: CASSLRTAVVKNEKLFF.